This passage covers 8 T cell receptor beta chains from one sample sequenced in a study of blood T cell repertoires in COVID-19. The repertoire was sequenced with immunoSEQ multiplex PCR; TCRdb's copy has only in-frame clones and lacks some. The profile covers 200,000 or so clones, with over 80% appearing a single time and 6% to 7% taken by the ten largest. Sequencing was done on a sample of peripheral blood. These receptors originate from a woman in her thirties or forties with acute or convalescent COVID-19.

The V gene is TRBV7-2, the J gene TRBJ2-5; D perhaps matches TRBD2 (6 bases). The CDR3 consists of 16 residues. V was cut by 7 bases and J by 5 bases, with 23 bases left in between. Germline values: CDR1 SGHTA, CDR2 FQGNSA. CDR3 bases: TGTGCCAGCAAGGTTCGGGCGGGGATGGTGGCGGAGACCCAGTACTTC. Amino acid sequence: CASKVRAGMVAETQYF.

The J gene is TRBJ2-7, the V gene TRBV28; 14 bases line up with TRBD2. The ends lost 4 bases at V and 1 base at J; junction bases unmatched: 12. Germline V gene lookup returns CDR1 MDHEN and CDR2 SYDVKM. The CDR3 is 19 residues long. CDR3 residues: CASSSATVRTSGRSYEQYF. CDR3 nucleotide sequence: TGTGCCAGCAGTTCAGCGACAGTCAGGACTAGCGGGAGGTCCTACGAGCAGTACTTC.

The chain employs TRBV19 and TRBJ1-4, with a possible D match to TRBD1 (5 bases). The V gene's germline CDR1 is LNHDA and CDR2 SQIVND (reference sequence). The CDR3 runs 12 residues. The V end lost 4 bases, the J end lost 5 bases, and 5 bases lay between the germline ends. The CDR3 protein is CASSTGNEKLFF. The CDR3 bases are TGTGCCAGTAGTACAGGGAATGAAAAACTGTTTTTT.

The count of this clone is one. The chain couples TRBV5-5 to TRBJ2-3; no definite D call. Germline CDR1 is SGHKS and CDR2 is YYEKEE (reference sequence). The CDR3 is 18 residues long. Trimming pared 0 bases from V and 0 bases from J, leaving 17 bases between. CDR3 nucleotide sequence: TGTGCCAGCAGCTTGGTATTGGTGGCCGCGGTGAGCACAGATACGCAGTATTTT. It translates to CASSLVLVAAVSTDTQYF.

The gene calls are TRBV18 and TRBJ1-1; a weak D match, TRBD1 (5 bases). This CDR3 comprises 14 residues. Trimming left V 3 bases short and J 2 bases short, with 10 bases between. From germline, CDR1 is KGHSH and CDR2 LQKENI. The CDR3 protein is CASSPRQHNTEAFF. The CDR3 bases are TGTGCCAGCTCACCGAGACAGCACAACACTGAAGCTTTCTTT.

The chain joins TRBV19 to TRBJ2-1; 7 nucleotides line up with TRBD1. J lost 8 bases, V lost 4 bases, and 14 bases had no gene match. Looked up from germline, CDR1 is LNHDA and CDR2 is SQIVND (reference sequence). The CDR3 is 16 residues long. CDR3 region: CASSNPRGFSIDEQFF. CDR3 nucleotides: TGTGCCAGTAGTAATCCCAGGGGGTTTTCGATCGATGAGCAGTTCTTC.

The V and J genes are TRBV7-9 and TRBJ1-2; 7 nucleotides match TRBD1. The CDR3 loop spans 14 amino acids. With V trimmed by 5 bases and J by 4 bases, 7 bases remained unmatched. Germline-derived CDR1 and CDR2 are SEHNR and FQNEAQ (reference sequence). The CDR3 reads CASSKTGVGYGYTF. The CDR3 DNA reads TGTGCCAGCAGCAAAACAGGGGTCGGCTATGGCTACACCTTC.

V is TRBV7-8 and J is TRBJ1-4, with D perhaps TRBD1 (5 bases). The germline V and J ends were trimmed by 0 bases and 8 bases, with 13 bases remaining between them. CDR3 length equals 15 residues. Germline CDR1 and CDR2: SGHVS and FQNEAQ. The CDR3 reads CASSLALGLEEKLFF. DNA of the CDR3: TGTGCCAGCAGCTTAGCGCTGGGGCTGGAGGAAAAACTGTTTTTT.